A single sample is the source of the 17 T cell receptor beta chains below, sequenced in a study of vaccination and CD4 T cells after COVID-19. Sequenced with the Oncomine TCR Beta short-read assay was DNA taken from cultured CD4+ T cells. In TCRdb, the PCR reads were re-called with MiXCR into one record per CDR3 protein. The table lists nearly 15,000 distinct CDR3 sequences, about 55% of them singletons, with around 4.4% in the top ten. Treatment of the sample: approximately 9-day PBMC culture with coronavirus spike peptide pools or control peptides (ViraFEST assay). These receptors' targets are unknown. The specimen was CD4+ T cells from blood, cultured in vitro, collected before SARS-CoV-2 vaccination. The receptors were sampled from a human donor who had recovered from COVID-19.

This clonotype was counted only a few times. As DNA, the CDR3 is TGTGCCAGCACCCCGGGAGCAGGGGGCTGGGACACTGAAGCTTTCTTT. This encodes CASTPGAGGWDTEAFF. The V call is TRBV6-2 or TRBV6-3, the J call TRBJ1-1; TRBD1 matches at 8 bases. This CDR3 is 16 amino acids long. Germline V gene data show CDR1 as MNHEY and CDR2 as SVGEGT. Trimming took 7 bases from V and 3 from J; bases not matched to a gene: 13.

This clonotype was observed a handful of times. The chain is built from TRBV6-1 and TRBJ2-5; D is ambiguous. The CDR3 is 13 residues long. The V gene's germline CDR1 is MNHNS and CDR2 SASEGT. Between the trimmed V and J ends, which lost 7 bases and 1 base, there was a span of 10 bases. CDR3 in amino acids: CASNGQTQETQYF. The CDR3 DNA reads TGTGCCAGCAATGGGCAGACCCAAGAGACCCAGTACTTC.

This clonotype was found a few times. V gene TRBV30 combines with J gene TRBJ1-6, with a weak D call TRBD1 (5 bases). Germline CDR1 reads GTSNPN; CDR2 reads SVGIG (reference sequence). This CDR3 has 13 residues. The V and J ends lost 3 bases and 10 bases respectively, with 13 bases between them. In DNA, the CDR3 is TGTGCCTGGAGAGGGCAGGGTCAATCACCCCTCCACTTT. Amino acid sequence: CAWRGQGQSPLHF.

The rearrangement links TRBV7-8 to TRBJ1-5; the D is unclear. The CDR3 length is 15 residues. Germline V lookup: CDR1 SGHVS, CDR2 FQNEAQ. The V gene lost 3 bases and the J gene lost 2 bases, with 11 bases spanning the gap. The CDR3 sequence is CASSFEARGNQPQHF. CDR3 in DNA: TGTGCCAGCAGCTTCGAGGCCCGAGGCAATCAGCCCCAGCATTTT.

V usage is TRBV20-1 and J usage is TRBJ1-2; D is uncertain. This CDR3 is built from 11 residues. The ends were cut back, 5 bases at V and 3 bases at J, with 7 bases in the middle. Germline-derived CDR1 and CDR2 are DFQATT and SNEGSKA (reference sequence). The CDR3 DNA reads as TGCAGTGCTGCACCCTACTATGGCTACACCTTC. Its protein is CSAAPYYGYTF.

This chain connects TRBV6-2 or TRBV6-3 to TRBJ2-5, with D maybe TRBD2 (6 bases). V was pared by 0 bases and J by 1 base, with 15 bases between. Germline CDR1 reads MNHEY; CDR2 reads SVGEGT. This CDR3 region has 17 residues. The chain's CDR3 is CASSYSNRRDFQETQYF. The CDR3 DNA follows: TGTGCCAGCAGTTACTCGAATAGAAGGGACTTCCAAGAGACCCAGTACTTC.

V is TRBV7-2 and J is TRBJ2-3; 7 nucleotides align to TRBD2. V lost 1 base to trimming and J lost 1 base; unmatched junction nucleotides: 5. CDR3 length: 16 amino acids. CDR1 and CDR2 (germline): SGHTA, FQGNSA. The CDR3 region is CASSLVSLAGTDTQYF. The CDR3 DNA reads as TGTGCCAGCAGCTTAGTCTCCCTAGCGGGCACAGATACGCAGTATTTT.

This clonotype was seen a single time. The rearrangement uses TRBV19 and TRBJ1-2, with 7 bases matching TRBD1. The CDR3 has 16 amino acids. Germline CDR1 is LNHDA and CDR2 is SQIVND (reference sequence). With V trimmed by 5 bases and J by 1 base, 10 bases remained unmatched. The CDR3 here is CASSSQTGPLNYGYTF. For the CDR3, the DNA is TGTGCCAGTAGTTCGCAGACAGGGCCCCTTAACTATGGCTACACCTTC.

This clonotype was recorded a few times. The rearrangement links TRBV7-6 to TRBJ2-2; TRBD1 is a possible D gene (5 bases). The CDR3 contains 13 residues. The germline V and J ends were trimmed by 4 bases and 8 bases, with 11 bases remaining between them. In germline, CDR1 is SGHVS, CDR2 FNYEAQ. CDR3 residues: CASSSVRQGELFF. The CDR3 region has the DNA TGTGCCAGCAGCTCAGTTCGACAGGGGGAGCTGTTTTTT.

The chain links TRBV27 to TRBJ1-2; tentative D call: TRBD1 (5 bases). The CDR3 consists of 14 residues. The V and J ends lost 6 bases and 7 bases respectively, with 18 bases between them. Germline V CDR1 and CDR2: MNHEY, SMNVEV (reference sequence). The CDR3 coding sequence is TGTGCCAGCAGGTACCAGGGAGGGTTTGGTGGCTACACCTTC. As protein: CASRYQGGFGGYTF.

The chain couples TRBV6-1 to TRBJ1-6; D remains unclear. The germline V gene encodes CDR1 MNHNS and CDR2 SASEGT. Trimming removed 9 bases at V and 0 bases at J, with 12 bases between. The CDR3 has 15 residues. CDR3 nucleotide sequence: TGTGCCAGTAGGGAGGGAGTCTCCTATAATTCACCCCTCCACTTT. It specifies CASREGVSYNSPLHF.

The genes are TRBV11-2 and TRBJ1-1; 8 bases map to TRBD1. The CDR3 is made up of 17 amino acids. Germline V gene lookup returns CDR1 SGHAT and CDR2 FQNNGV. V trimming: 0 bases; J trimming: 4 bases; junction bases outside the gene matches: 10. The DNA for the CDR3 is TGTGCCAGCAGCTTAGATGACTGGACAGGGATCCCCACTGAAGCTTTCTTT. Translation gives CASSLDDWTGIPTEAFF. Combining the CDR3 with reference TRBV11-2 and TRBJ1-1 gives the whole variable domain EAGVAQSPRYKIIEKRQSVAFWCNPISGHATLYWYQQILGQGPKLLIQFQNNGVVDDSQLPKDRFSAERLKGVDSTLKIQPAKLEDSAVYLCASSLDDWTGIPTEAFFGQGTRLTVV.

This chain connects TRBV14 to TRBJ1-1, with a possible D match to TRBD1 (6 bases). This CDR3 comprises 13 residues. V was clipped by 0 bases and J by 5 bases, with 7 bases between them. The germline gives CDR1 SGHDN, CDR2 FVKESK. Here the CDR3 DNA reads TGTGCCAGCAGCCAAGATCAGGGGACTGAAGCTTTCTTT. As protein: CASSQDQGTEAFF. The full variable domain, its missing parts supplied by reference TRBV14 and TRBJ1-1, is EAGVTQFPSHSVIEKGQTVTLRCDPISGHDNLYWYRRVMGKEIKFLLHFVKESKQDESGMPNNRFLAERTGGTYSTLKVQPAELEDSGVYFCASSQDQGTEAFFGQGTRLTVV.

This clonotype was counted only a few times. The DNA of the CDR3 is TGTGCCAGCAGTTACTCGAACGGAAACTATGGCTACACCTTC. It is translated as CASSYSNGNYGYTF. V is TRBV6-5 and J is TRBJ1-2; the D is unclear. Per germline, CDR1 MNHEY and CDR2 SVGAGI. The CDR3 sequence is 14 residues long. The ends were cut back, 0 bases at V and 2 bases at J, with 7 bases in the middle.

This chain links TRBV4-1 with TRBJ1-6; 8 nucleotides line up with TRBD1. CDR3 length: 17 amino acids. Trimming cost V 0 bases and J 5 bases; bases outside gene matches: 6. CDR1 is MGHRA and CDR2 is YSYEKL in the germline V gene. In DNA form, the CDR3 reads TGCGCCAGCAGCCAAGAAGCGCGACAGGGGAATAATTCACCCCTCCACTTT. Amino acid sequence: CASSQEARQGNNSPLHF.

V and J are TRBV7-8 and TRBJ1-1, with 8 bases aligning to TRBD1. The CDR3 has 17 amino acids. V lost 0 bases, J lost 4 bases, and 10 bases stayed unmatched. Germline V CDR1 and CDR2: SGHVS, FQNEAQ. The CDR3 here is CASSLARTGRVSTEAFF. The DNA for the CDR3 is TGTGCCAGCAGCTTAGCGCGGACAGGGAGGGTGAGCACTGAAGCTTTCTTT.

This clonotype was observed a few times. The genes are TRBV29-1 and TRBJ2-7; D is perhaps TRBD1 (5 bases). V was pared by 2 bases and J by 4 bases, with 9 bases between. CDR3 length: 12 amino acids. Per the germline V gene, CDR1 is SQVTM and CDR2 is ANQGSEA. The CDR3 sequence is CSVELTAYEQYF. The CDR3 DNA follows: TGCAGCGTTGAACTGACAGCTTACGAGCAGTACTTC.